These 28 T cell receptor beta chains originate from one sample sequenced in a study of cytomegalovirus exposure and HLA in healthy donors. 13 Jbeta primers and 60 Vbeta primers were used for the PCR. Sequencing was performed with immunoSEQ multiplex PCR; in TCRdb, only in-frame clones are kept and a portion is missing. The ten most abundant clones cover 2.2% of a sample with 110,000 to 150,000 clones. Sequenced input: PBMCs. These receptors were collected from a woman between 18 and 29 years old in good health and CMV-seronegative.

V and J are TRBV5-8 and TRBJ2-1; 14 bases match TRBD2. The J segment lost 8 bases and the V segment lost 0 bases, leaving 7 bases of the junction unmatched. Germline CDR1 SGHTS, CDR2 YDEGEE. The CDR3 is 17 residues long. The CDR3 here is CASSLEGTSGSGDEQFF. CDR3 DNA sequence: TGTGCCAGCAGCTTGGAAGGGACTAGCGGGAGCGGCGATGAGCAGTTCTTC.

According to its frequency, this clone is medium-sized. The chain has TRBV2 and TRBJ2-2; a possible D gene is TRBD1 (5 bases). Germline V gene lookup returns CDR1 SNHLY and CDR2 FYNNEI. The CDR3 spans 15 residues. Trimming took 4 bases from V and 4 from J, leaving 13 bases between them. DNA of the CDR3: TGTGCCAGCAGTGGGGAACAGGCAAGCACCGGGGAGCTGTTTTTT. It is translated as CASSGEQASTGELFF. Variable domain in full (rest from reference TRBV2 and TRBJ2-2): EPEVTQTPSHQVTQMGQEVILRCVPISNHLYFYWYRQILGQKVEFLVSFYNNEISEKSEIFDDQFSVERPDGSNFTLKIRSTKLEDSAMYFCASSGEQASTGELFFGEGSRLTVL.

V and J are TRBV2 and TRBJ2-7, with 7 bases lining up with TRBD1. The CDR3 sequence is 12 residues long. V gave up 11 bases and J gave up 2 bases; unmatched junction bases: 6. Per germline, CDR1 SNHLY and CDR2 FYNNEI. The CDR3 DNA reads TGTGCCGGAGGACAGGCGCCCTACGAGCAGTACTTC. Translating it yields CAGGQAPYEQYF.

The chain couples TRBV5-4 to TRBJ2-2, with D possibly matching TRBD2 (5 bases). The length of the CDR3 is 17 residues. Looked up from germline, CDR1 is SGHNT and CDR2 is YYREEE (reference sequence). Trimming stripped 4 bases from V and 4 bases from J, with 20 bases between. The CDR3 DNA sequence: TGTGCCAGCAGCAGGGAGACCTCGGGCATACCCACCGGGGAGCTGTTTTTT. This gives the protein CASSRETSGIPTGELFF.

CDR3 in DNA: TGCAGCGTCCGGTGGGGGCCAATAGGTGAGCAGTTCTTC. This codes for CSVRWGPIGEQFF. V and J are TRBV29-1 and TRBJ2-1; D is perhaps TRBD1 (6 bases). This CDR3 contains 13 residues. Deletions cut 6 bases from V and 9 bases from J, with 18 bases between. The germline CDR1 and CDR2 sequences are SQVTM and ANQGSEA.

The chain has TRBV19 and TRBJ2-1, with a possible D match to TRBD2 (6 bases). V lost 4 bases and J 4 bases, leaving 14 bases between the germline ends. Germline CDR1 reads LNHDA; CDR2 reads SQIVND (reference sequence). This CDR3 contains 15 residues. The CDR3 DNA reads as TGTGCCAGTAGTACCCCGGGACTGGGGTACAATGAGCAGTTCTTC. Translating gives CASSTPGLGYNEQFF.

The chain couples TRBV5-6 to TRBJ2-7, with TRBD1 matching 7 bases. CDR3 length: 13 residues. V shed 4 bases and J 6 bases; nucleotides not matched to a gene: 7. Germline loops: CDR1 SGHDT, CDR2 YYEEEE. Written as DNA, the CDR3 is TGTGCCAGCAGCAACGACAGGGCTGGCGAGCAGTACGTC. Encoded protein: CASSNDRAGEQYV.

The chain employs TRBV7-8 and TRBJ2-7, with 12 bases that match TRBD2. Per the germline V gene, CDR1 is SGHVS and CDR2 is FQNEAQ. Unmatched junction bases numbered 4, after V lost 5 bases and J lost 11 bases. The CDR3 is 12 residues long. The CDR3 loop reads CASSQTSGSEYF. The CDR3 DNA follows: TGTGCCAGCAGCCAGACTAGCGGGAGTGAGTACTTC.

J is TRBJ1-2 and V is TRBV13, with D maybe TRBD1 (5 bases). V was clipped by 4 bases and J by 0 bases, with 9 bases between them. CDR3 length: 14 residues. Germline CDR1 is PRHDT and CDR2 is FYEKMQ (reference sequence). Written as DNA, the CDR3 is TGTGCCAGCAGCTGGCAGGGCGCTAACTATGGCTACACCTTC. It encodes CASSWQGANYGYTF.

J is TRBJ1-1 and V is TRBV27; 8 bases are shared with TRBD1. V lost 2 bases, J lost 5 bases, and 1 base stayed unmatched. From germline, CDR1 is MNHEY and CDR2 SMNVEV (reference sequence). The CDR3 contains 13 residues. CDR3 bases: TGTGCCAGCAGTTTACAGGGGGCTACTGAAGCTTTCTTT. Protein: CASSLQGATEAFF.

V usage is TRBV2 and J usage is TRBJ2-7; maybe TRBD1 (6 bases). The V end was cut by 0 bases, the J end by 4 bases, with 13 bases between. This CDR3 contains 15 residues. The V gene's germline CDR1 is SNHLY and CDR2 FYNNEI. The CDR3 DNA reads as TGTGCCAGCAGTGAAGCGCTCTGGGGGCTGTACGAGCAGTACTTC. It codes for CASSEALWGLYEQYF. The full variable domain, with the rest looked up from reference TRBV2 and TRBJ2-7, is EPEVTQTPSHQVTQMGQEVILRCVPISNHLYFYWYRQILGQKVEFLVSFYNNEISEKSEIFDDQFSVERPDGSNFTLKIRSTKLEDSAMYFCASSEALWGLYEQYFGPGTRLTVT.

The chain joins TRBV2 to TRBJ2-7; D gene unclear. V lost 4 bases, J lost 4 bases, and 14 bases lay in between. This CDR3 region has 14 residues. The V gene's germline CDR1 is SNHLY and CDR2 FYNNEI. CDR3: CASSVTPFSYEQYF. The CDR3 bases are TGTGCCAGCAGTGTCACGCCCTTTAGTTACGAGCAGTACTTC.

The chain recombines TRBV5-4 with TRBJ2-5, with 8 positions matching TRBD1. The CDR3 sequence is 15 residues long. Germline CDR1 is SGHNT and CDR2 is YYREEE (reference sequence). The trim removed 2 bases at V and 3 bases at J, leaving 6 bases unmatched. The CDR3 bases are TGTGCCAGCAGCTTATATTTGACAGGGGAAGAGACCCAGTACTTC. Its protein is CASSLYLTGEETQYF.

The chain is built from TRBV4-2 and TRBJ2-1, with 9 bases fitting TRBD2. Germline V gives CDR1 LGHNA, CDR2 YNFKEQ. The CDR3 is made up of 15 amino acids. V gave up 4 bases and J gave up 6 bases; unmatched junction bases: 7. CDR3 loop: CASSLVAGAFNEQFF. The CDR3 DNA is TGTGCCAGCAGCCTTGTAGCGGGAGCTTTCAATGAGCAGTTCTTC.

This CDR3 reads CASSHRDTNEKLFF. The CDR3 DNA follows: TGTGCCAGTAGCCACAGGGATACTAATGAAAAACTGTTTTTT. The chain has TRBV19 and TRBJ1-4, with D possibly being TRBD1 (6 bases). V lost 6 bases and J lost 2, with 10 bases in between. The V gene's germline CDR1 is LNHDA and CDR2 SQIVND (reference sequence). CDR3 length: 14 amino acids.

The chain has TRBV18 and TRBJ2-7, with TRBD1 matching over 10 bases. Per germline, CDR1 KGHSH and CDR2 LQKENI. The CDR3 is made up of 13 amino acids. V gave up 5 bases and J gave up 7 bases; unmatched junction bases: 5. This chain's CDR3 is CASSATGGGEQYV. The CDR3 region has the DNA TGTGCCAGCTCAGCGACAGGGGGCGGGGAGCAGTACGTC.

This sequence joins TRBV4-3 and TRBJ2-6; 13 nucleotides match TRBD2. This CDR3 has 18 residues. J lost 0 bases, V lost 3 bases, and 2 bases had no gene match. Germline values: CDR1 LGHNA, CDR2 YSLEER. CDR3 DNA: TGCGCCAGCAGCCAGGGGACTAGCGGGACCTCTGGGGCCAACGTCCTGACTTTC. Its protein is CASSQGTSGTSGANVLTF.

The rearrangement links TRBV18 to TRBJ1-1, with D tentatively TRBD1 (6 bases). From germline, CDR1 is KGHSH and CDR2 LQKENI. The CDR3 runs to 12 residues. V was trimmed by 3 bases and J by 8 bases, leaving 10 bases between them. The CDR3 protein is CASSPDRSEAFF. The CDR3 nucleotides are TGTGCCAGCTCACCGGACAGATCCGAAGCTTTCTTT. Full variable domain (rest looked up from reference TRBV18 and TRBJ1-1): NAGVMQNPRHLVRRRGQEARLRCSPMKGHSHVYWYRQLPEEGLKFMVYLQKENIIDESGMPKERFSAEFPKEGPSILRIQQVVRGDSAAYFCASSPDRSEAFFGQGTRLTVV.

V is TRBV5-1 and J is TRBJ1-1; maybe TRBD1 (5 bases). CDR3 size: 13 residues. The V end lost 3 bases, the J end lost 5 bases, and 11 bases lay between the germline ends. Looked up from germline, CDR1 is SGHRS and CDR2 is YFSETQ. For the CDR3, the DNA is TGCGCCAGCAGCTGGGGGGGGGATACTGAAGCTTTCTTT. Protein: CASSWGGDTEAFF.

The chain couples TRBV6-1 to TRBJ2-1; TRBD1 matches 10 bases. Germline V gene data show CDR1 as MNHNS and CDR2 as SASEGT. The CDR3 totals 15 residues. V shed 3 bases, J shed 4 bases, and the junction held 3 bases outside the gene matches. This CDR3 is CASSDWTGGYNEQFF. The CDR3 nucleotides are TGTGCCAGCAGTGATTGGACAGGGGGATACAATGAGCAGTTCTTC.

The chain links TRBV1 to TRBJ2-1; TRBD1 reflects the table's D call only, with no check against the DNA. TRBV1 is a documented pseudogene. The CDR3 contains 20 residues. The CDR3 DNA sequence: TGCACCAGCAGCCAAGGCTACCGGGGCCTGGGGTCTATAGGGGGCGGTGAGCAGTTCTTC. It encodes CTSSQGYRGLGSIGGGEQFF.

V is TRBV9 and J is TRBJ2-1; the D gene is possibly TRBD2 (6 bases). Germline V gives CDR1 SGDLS, CDR2 YYNGEE. The CDR3 length is 14 residues. V was shortened by 6 bases and J by 6 bases, with 16 bases between the two germline ends. This CDR3 is CASMRGPIGNEQFF. The CDR3 bases are TGTGCCAGCATGCGGGGCCCCATTGGCAATGAGCAGTTCTTC.

The gene calls are TRBV19 and TRBJ2-7, with D possibly matching TRBD1 (5 bases). CDR3 length: 11 amino acids. Trimming removed 6 bases at V and 6 bases at J, with 9 bases between. The germline gives CDR1 LNHDA, CDR2 SQIVND (reference sequence). This CDR3 reads CASSGGAEQYV. DNA for the CDR3: TGTGCCAGTAGCGGTGGGGCCGAGCAGTACGTC.

The chain links TRBV5-1 to TRBJ2-2, with TRBD2 matching over 7 bases. The CDR3 runs to 16 residues. Germline V CDR1 and CDR2: SGHRS, YFSETQ. The V and J ends lost 2 bases and 9 bases, in that order; junction bases with no gene match: 13. The CDR3 region is CASSLSGGAAPRELFF. The CDR3 nucleotides read TGCGCCAGCAGCTTATCGGGGGGAGCGGCCCCCCGGGAGCTGTTTTTT.

The chain is built from TRBV7-3 and TRBJ2-1; a possible D gene is TRBD2 (6 bases). The CDR3 totals 15 residues. Germline loops: CDR1 SGHTA, CDR2 FQGTGA. The V and J ends lost 6 bases and 7 bases respectively, with 19 bases between them. The CDR3: CASSPGGARPNEQFF. The CDR3 bases are TGTGCCAGCAGTCCGGGCGGGGCCCGCCCTAATGAGCAGTTCTTC.

The rearrangement links TRBV30 to TRBJ2-1, with 9 nucleotides matching TRBD2. The CDR3 length is 15 residues. Germline loops: CDR1 GTSNPN, CDR2 SVGIG (reference sequence). With V trimmed by 2 bases and J by 4 bases, 6 bases remained unmatched. CDR3 DNA sequence: TGTGCCTGGAGTACCCTAGCGGGATTTTACAATGAGCAGTTCTTC. Its protein product is CAWSTLAGFYNEQFF.

As to this clone: One junction end does not reproduce the germline sequence, and a read error may be involved. The CDR3 loop reads CASSLDRGLTGELFF. The CDR3 nucleotides are TGTGCTAGCAGCTTAGACAGGGGTCTAACCGGGGAGCTGTTTTTT. The chain is built from TRBV7-7 and TRBJ2-2, with 8 bases matching TRBD1. Germline CDR1 SSHAT, CDR2 FNYEAQ (reference sequence). The CDR3 loop spans 15 amino acids.

The chain carries TRBV4-3 and TRBJ2-1, with D possibly TRBD2 on 6 matching bases. The ends were cut back, 0 bases at V and 5 bases at J, with 11 bases in the middle. Germline assignment: CDR1 LGHNA and CDR2 YSLEER. The CDR3 has 15 residues. Written as DNA, the CDR3 is TGCGCCAGCAGCCAAGATTCGGGGACTGACAATGAGCAGTTCTTC. Translated: CASSQDSGTDNEQFF.